This T cell receptor beta chain was identified during a study of tumor-infiltrating lymphocytes in primary liver carcinoma. TCR beta cDNA was made from approximately 500 ng total RNA with a constant-region primer. Modified slightly, ARM-PCR produced TCR beta libraries over three nested multiplex PCR rounds. Researchers ran the first two PCR rounds for ten to eleven cycles each with TRBV1-TRBV30 forward primers and a C-beta reverse primer. Using its own MiXCR run on the multiplex PCR reads, TCRdb lists one record per CDR3 protein. The table lists a few hundred thousand distinct CDR3 sequences, almost 60% of them singletons. At least ten counts were recorded for this clonotype. Unsorted whole blood served as the source of blood RNA, and germline DNA was extracted as well. Trimming shortened V by 1 base and J by 2 bases, and 9 bases separated the two germline ends. The germline V gene has CDR1 SGHAT and CDR2 FQNNGV. CDR3 length equals 15 residues.

This receptor was obtained from a woman between 25 and 40 years old with primary liver carcinoma and hepatitis B virus infection. The chain couples TRBV11-2 to TRBJ2-1; D is possibly TRBD1 (6 bases). The sequenced sample was peripheral blood. The CDR3 reads CASSLGQGTYNEQFF. The CDR3 coding sequence is TGTGCCAGCAGCTTAGGGCAGGGGACCTACAATGAGCAGTTCTTC.